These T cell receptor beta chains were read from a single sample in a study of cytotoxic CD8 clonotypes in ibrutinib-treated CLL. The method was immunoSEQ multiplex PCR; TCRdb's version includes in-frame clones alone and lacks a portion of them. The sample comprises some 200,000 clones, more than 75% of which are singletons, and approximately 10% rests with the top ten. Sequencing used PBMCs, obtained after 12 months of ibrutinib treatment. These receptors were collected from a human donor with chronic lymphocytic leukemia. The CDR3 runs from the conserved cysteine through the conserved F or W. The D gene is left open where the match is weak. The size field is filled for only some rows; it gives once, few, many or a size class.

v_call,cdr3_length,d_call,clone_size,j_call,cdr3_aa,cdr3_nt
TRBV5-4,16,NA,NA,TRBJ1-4,CASSLGGQTTNEKLFF,TGTGCCAGCAGCTTGGGGGGGCAAACAACTAATGAAAAACTGTTTTTT
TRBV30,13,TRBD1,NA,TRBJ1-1,CAWSPGQSIEAFF,TGTGCCTGGAGCCCGGGACAGTCGATTGAAGCTTTCTTT
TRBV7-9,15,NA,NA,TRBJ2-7,CASSPRAGQTYEQYF,TGTGCCAGCAGCCCCCGGGCGGGGCAGACTTACGAGCAGTACTTC
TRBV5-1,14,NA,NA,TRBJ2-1,CASTLLAPTNEQFF,TGCGCCAGCACTTTATTAGCACCAACCAATGAGCAGTTCTTC
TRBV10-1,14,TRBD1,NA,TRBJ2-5,CASSTTGAQETQYF,TGCGCCAGCAGTACAACAGGGGCGCAAGAGACCCAGTACTTC
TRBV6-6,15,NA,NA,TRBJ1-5,CASSYSAGSNQPQHF,TGTGCCAGCAGTTACTCTGCGGGGAGCAATCAGCCCCAGCATTTT
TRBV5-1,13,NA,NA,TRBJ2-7,CASSLRVSYEQYF,TGCGCCAGCAGCTTAAGGGTCTCCTACGAGCAGTACTTC
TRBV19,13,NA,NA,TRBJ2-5,CASRTRGSETQYF,TGTGCCAGTCGTACAAGGGGATCGGAGACCCAGTACTTC
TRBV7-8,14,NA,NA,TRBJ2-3,CASSYREGADTQYF,TGTGCCAGCAGCTACAGGGAGGGGGCAGATACGCAGTATTTT
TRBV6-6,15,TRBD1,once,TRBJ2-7,CASSSDRDRVHEQYF,TGTGCCAGCAGTTCTGACCGGGACAGGGTTCACGAGCAGTACTTC
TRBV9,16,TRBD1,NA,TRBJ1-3,CASSVGTGVSGNTIYF,TGTGCCAGCAGCGTAGGGACAGGGGTCTCTGGAAACACCATATATTTT
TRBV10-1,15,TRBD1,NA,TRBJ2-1,CASSDTGTGSSEQFF,TGCGCCAGCAGTGATACCGGGACAGGGTCAAGTGAGCAGTTCTTC
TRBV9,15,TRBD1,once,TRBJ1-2,CASSVVQTGTDGYTF,TGTGCCAGCAGCGTAGTCCAGACAGGGACCGATGGCTACACCTTC
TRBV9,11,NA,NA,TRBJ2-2,CASSVTGELFF,TGTGCCAGCAGCGTAACAGGGGAGCTGTTTTTT
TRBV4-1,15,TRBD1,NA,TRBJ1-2,CASSQAQGRHYGYTF,TGCGCCAGCAGCCAAGCACAGGGGAGACACTATGGCTACACCTTC
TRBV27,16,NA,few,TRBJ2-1,CASSPSVGRSYNEQFF,TGTGCCAGCAGTCCGAGCGTGGGGAGGTCCTACAATGAGCAGTTCTTC
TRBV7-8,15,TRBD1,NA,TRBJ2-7,CASSPTLQGAYEQYF,TGTGCCAGCAGCCCGACCTTACAGGGGGCCTACGAGCAGTACTTC
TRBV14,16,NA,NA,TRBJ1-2,CASSQTYPGTREGYTF,TGTGCCAGCAGCCAGACTTACCCCGGGACCAGGGAGGGCTACACCTTC
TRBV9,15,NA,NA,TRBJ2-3,CASSPEAGARDTQYF,TGTGCCAGCAGCCCAGAAGCAGGGGCACGTGATACGCAGTATTTT
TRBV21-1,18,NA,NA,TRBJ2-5,CASSNLPELETGGETQYF,TGTGCCAGCAGCAATTTACCCGAGTTGGAGACAGGGGGGGAGACCCAGTACTTC
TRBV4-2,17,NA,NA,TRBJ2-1,CASSQGGDTFGYNEQFF,TGTGCCAGCAGCCAAGGGGGGGATACATTCGGCTACAATGAGCAGTTCTTC
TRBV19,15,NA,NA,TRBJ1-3,CASSFGQLSGNTIYF,TGTGCCAGTAGTTTCGGACAGCTCTCTGGAAACACCATATATTTT
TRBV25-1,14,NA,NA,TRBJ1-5,CASSKAGSDQPQHF,TGTGCCAGCAGCAAGGCAGGGTCAGACCAGCCCCAGCATTTT
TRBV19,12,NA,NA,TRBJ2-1,CATKQYTNEQFF,TGTGCCACCAAACAGTATACTAATGAGCAGTTCTTC
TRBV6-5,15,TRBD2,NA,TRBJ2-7,CASSPFSGSSYEQYF,TGTGCCAGCAGCCCGTTTAGCGGGAGCTCCTACGAGCAGTACTTC
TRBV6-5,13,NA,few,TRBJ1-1,CASSYQGNTEAFF,TGTGCCAGCAGTTACCAGGGCAACACTGAAGCTTTCTTT
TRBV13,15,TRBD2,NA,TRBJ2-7,CASSFRLVAGGGQYF,TGTGCCAGCAGCTTTCGGCTGGTAGCGGGGGGAGGGCAGTACTTC
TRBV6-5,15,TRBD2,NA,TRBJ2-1,CASSYSSGGVDEQFF,TGTGCCAGCAGTTACTCGAGCGGGGGGGTGGATGAGCAGTTCTTC
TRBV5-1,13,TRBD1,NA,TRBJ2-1,CASSPSRGHEQFF,TGCGCCAGCAGCCCCAGCAGGGGGCATGAGCAGTTCTTC
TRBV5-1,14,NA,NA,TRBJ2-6,CASSSVSGANVLTF,TGCGCCAGCAGCTCGGTCTCTGGGGCCAACGTCCTGACTTTC
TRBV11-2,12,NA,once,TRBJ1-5,CASSSGNQPQHF,TGTGCCAGCAGCTCCGGCAATCAGCCCCAGCATTTT
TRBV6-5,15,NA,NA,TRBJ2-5,CASSYGGLGSETQYF,TGTGCCAGCAGTTACGGGGGGTTGGGGTCAGAGACCCAGTACTTC
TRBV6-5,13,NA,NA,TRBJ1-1,CASRTTRYTEAFF,TGTGCCAGCAGAACAACACGGTACACTGAAGCTTTCTTT
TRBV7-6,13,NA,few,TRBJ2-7,CASSPPGDYEQYF,TGTGCCAGCAGCCCTCCGGGGGACTACGAGCAGTACTTC
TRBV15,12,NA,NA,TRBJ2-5,CATAGDGETQYF,TGTGCCACCGCTGGGGACGGGGAGACCCAGTACTTC
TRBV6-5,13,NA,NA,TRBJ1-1,CASSYRDNTEAFF,TGTGCCAGCAGTTACCGGGACAACACTGAAGCTTTCTTT
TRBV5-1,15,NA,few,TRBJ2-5,CASSLAPGGEETQYF,TGCGCCAGCAGCTTGGCCCCAGGGGGGGAAGAGACCCAGTACTTC
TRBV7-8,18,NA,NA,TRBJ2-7,CASSSDPSRQAGSYEQYF,TGTGCCAGCAGCTCAGACCCCTCCCGACAGGCCGGCTCCTACGAGCAGTACTTC
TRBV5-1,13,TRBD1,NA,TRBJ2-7,CASRYWDSYEQYF,TGCGCCAGCAGGTACTGGGACAGCTACGAGCAGTACTTC
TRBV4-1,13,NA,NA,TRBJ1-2,CASSQPGARGYTF,TGCGCCAGCAGCCAACCGGGCGCGCGGGGCTACACCTTC
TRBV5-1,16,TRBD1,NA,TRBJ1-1,CASSSQGVTLNTEAFF,TGCGCCAGCAGCTCACAGGGGGTTACCTTGAACACTGAAGCTTTCTTT